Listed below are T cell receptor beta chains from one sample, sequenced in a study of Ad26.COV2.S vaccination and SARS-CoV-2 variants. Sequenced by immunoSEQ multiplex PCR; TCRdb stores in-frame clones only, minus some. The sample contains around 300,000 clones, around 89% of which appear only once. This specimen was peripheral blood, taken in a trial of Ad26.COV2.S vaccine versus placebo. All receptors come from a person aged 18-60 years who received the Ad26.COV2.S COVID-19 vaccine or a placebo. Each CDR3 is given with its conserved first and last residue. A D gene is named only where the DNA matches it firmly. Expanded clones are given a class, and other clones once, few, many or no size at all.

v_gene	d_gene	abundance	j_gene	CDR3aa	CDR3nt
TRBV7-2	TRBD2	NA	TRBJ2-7	CASSSGRAYEQYF	TGTGCCAGCAGTAGCGGGAGGGCCTACGAGCAGTACTTC
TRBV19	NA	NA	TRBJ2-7	CASSMDPRAEQYF	TGTGCCAGTAGTATGGACCCCCGGGCAGAGCAGTACTTC
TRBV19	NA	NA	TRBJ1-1	CASSIDRALMNTEAFF	TGTGCCAGTAGTATAGATCGCGCACTCATGAACACTGAAGCTTTCTTT
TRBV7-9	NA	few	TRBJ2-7	CASRGQTYEQYF	TGTGCCAGCAGAGGACAGACCTACGAGCAGTACTTC
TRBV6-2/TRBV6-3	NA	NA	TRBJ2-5	CASRPSGQAETQYF	TGTGCCAGCAGGCCTTCGGGACAAGCGGAGACCCAGTACTTC
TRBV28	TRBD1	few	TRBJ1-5	CASIVTGQGGNQPQHF	TGTGCCAGCATTGTTACGGGACAGGGGGGCAATCAGCCCCAGCATTTT
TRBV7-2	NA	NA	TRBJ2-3	CASSLTIGSLDTQYF	TGTGCCAGCAGCTTAACGATTGGTAGCTTAGATACGCAGTATTTT
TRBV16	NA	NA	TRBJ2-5	CASSQSGVGGGASGTQYF	TGTGCCAGCAGCCAATCTGGGGTAGGAGGCGGGGCGAGTGGCACCCAGTACTTC
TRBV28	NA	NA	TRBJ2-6	CASTFSGANVLTF	TGTGCCAGCACCTTCTCTGGGGCCAACGTCCTGACTTTC
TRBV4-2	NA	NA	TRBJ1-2	CASSQDLTGQDYGYTF	TGTGCCAGCAGCCAAGATCTCACAGGGCAAGACTATGGCTACACCTTC
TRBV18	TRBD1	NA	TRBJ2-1	CASSPRTGVDEQFF	TGTGCCAGCTCACCGCGGACAGGGGTCGATGAGCAGTTCTTC
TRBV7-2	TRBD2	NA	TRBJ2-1	CASSLGPSGNNEQFF	TGTGCCAGCAGCTTAGGCCCTAGCGGTAACAATGAGCAGTTCTTC
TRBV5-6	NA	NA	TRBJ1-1	CASSQNRYQMNTEAFF	TGTGCCAGCAGCCAGAACAGGTACCAGATGAACACTGAAGCTTTCTTT
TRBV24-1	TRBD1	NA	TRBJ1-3	CATSWGQRLSGNTIYF	TGTGCCACCAGCTGGGGACAGCGACTCTCTGGAAACACCATATATTTT
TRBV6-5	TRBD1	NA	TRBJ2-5	CASSTGGLETQYF	TGTGCCAGCAGTACAGGGGGCCTAGAGACCCAGTACTTC
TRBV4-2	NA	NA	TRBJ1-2	CASSQDRGGYYGYTF	TGTGCCAGCAGCCAAGATCGTGGAGGATACTATGGCTACACCTTC
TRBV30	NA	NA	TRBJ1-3	CAWSEGFSGNTIYF	TGTGCCTGGAGTGAGGGTTTCTCTGGAAACACCATATATTTT
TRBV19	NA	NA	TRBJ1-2	CASSTRRGKREANYGYTF	TGTGCCAGTAGTACCCGTCGGGGTAAGCGAGAAGCTAACTATGGCTACACCTTC
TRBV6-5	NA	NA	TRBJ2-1	CATGGPAGTNNEQFF	TGTGCCACCGGGGGCCCGGCCGGGACTAACAATGAGCAGTTCTTC
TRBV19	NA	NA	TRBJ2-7	CASSIPGHSYEQYF	TGTGCCAGTAGTATCCCGGGACACTCCTACGAGCAGTACTTC
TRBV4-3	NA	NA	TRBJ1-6	CASSQAQQATTNNSPLHF	TGCGCCAGCAGCCAAGCCCAACAGGCGACGACTAATAATTCACCCCTCCACTTT
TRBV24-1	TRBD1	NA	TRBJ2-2	CATGTGETGELFF	TGTGCCACGGGGACAGGGGAAACCGGGGAGCTGTTTTTT
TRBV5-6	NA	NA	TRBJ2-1	CASSLFYNEQFF	TGTGCCAGCAGCTTGTTTTACAATGAGCAGTTCTTC
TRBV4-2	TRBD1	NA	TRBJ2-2	CASSRDSLANTGELFF	TGTGCCAGCAGCCGGGACAGTCTGGCGAACACCGGGGAGCTGTTTTTT
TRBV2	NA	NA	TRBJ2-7	CASRQVTTYEQYF	TGTGCCAGCCGACAGGTTACAACCTACGAGCAGTACTTC
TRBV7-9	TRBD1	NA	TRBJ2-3	CASSLGQGITDTQYF	TGTGCCAGCAGCTTAGGACAGGGGATAACAGATACGCAGTATTTT
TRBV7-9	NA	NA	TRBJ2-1	CASSFAEQFF	TGTGCCAGCAGCTTTGCTGAGCAGTTCTTC
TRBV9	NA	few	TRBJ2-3	CASSVAFDTDTQYF	TGTGCCAGCAGCGTAGCTTTCGACACAGATACGCAGTATTTT
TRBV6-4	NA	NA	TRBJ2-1	CASSDKSGSSYNEQFF	TGTGCCAGCAGTGACAAATCGGGGAGCTCCTACAATGAGCAGTTCTTC
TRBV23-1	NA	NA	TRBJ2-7	CASSLGGQTYEQYF	TGCGCCAGCAGTCTAGGTGGGCAGACCTACGAGCAGTACTTC
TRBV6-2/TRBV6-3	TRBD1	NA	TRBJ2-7	CASSAARTGSYEQYF	TGTGCCAGCAGCGCTGCCCGGACAGGGTCCTACGAGCAGTACTTC
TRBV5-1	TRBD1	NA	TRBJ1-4	CASSLMTGRYEKLFF	TGCGCCAGCAGCTTAATGACAGGGCGTTACGAAAAACTGTTTTTT
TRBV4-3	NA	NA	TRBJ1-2	CASSQENYGYTF	TGCGCCAGCAGCCAAGAGAACTATGGCTACACCTTC
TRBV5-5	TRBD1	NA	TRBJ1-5	CASSSGQGYQPQHF	TGTGCCAGCAGCTCCGGACAGGGATATCAGCCCCAGCATTTT
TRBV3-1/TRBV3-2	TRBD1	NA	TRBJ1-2	CASSQEGSGGASYGYTF	TGTGCCAGCAGCCAAGAGGGGTCAGGGGGAGCCTCCTATGGCTACACCTTC
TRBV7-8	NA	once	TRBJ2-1	CASSLGYNEQFF	TGTGCCAGCAGCTTAGGATACAATGAGCAGTTCTTC
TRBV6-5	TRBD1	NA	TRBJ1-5	CASSQQGIGQPQHF	TGTGCCAGCAGTCAACAGGGGATCGGTCAGCCCCAGCATTTT
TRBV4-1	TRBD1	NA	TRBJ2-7	CASSQATGGSQISYEQYF	TGCGCCAGCAGCCAAGCGACAGGGGGCTCCCAAATCTCCTACGAGCAGTACTTC
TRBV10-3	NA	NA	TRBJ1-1	CAISESLLGAGTEAFF	TGTGCCATCAGTGAGTCGCTTTTGGGGGCGGGCACTGAAGCTTTCTTT
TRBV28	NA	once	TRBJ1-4	CASVPGGYEKLFF	TGTGCCAGCGTTCCGGGTGGATACGAAAAACTGTTTTTT
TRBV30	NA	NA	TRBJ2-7	CAWRGGLEVYEQYF	TGTGCCTGGAGGGGGGGACTTGAAGTCTACGAGCAGTACTTC
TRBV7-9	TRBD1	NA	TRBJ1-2	CASSFRQGGNYGYTF	TGTGCCAGCAGCTTCAGACAGGGGGGAAACTATGGCTACACCTTC
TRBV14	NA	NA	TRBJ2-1	CASSLLTGFANNEQFF	TGTGCCAGCAGCCTACTAACAGGGTTTGCCAACAATGAGCAGTTCTTC
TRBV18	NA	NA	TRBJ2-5	CASSPKGGGETQYF	TGTGCCAGCTCACCTAAAGGTGGCGGGGAGACCCAGTACTTC
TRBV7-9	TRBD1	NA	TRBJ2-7	CASSQPGQGYEQYF	TGTGCCAGCAGCCAACCGGGACAGGGGTACGAGCAGTACTTC
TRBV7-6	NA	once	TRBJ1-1	CASSLVKGSEAFF	TGTGCCAGCAGCTTAGTTAAAGGATCTGAAGCTTTCTTT
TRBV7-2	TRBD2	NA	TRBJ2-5	CASSLGLAGIQETQYF	TGTGCCAGCAGCTTGGGACTAGCGGGGATACAAGAGACCCAGTACTTC
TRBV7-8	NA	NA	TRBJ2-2	CASSPRTALRDTGELFF	TGTGCCAGCAGCCCTAGGACAGCTCTAAGGGACACCGGGGAGCTGTTTTTT
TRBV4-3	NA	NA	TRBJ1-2	CASSQVARTHANYGYTF	TGCGCCAGCAGCCAAGTGGCACGGACCCATGCTAACTATGGCTACACCTTC
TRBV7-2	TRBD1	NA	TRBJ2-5	CASSLGQGGGTQYF	TGTGCCAGCAGCTTGGGACAGGGTGGGGGGACCCAGTACTTC
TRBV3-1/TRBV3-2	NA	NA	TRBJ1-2	CASSQDLRYSYGYTF	TGTGCCAGCAGCCAAGATCTCAGGTACTCATATGGCTACACCTTC
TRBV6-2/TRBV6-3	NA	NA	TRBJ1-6	CASSYLGPNSPLHF	TGTGCCAGCAGTTACCTAGGACCTAATTCACCCCTCCACTTT
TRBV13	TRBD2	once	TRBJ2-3	CASSTRTSGDTDTQYF	TGTGCCAGCAGCACGCGGACTAGCGGAGACACAGATACGCAGTATTTT
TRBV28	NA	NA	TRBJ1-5	CASSPGGVRDNQPQHF	TGTGCCAGCAGCCCCGGGGGGGTGCGGGACAATCAGCCCCAGCATTTT
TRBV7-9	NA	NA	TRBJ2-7	CASSQTPNPYEQYF	TGTGCCAGCAGCCAGACCCCTAACCCCTACGAGCAGTACTTC